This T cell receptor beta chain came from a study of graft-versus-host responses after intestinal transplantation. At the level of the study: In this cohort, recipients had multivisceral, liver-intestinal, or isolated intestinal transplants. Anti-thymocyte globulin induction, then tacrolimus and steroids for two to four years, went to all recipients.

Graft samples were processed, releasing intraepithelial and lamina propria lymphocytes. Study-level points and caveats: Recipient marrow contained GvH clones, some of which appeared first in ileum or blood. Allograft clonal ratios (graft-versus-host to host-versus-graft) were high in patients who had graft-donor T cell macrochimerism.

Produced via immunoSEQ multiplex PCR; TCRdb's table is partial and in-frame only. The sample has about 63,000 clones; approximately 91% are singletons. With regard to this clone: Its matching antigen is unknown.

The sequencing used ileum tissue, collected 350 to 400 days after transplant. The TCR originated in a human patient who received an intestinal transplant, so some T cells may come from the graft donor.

The CDR3 sequence: CASSQDGGDGANVLTF. CDR3 DNA sequence: TGTGCCAGCAGCCAAGATGGAGGGGATGGGGCCAACGTCCTGACTTTC. The rearrangement links TRBV4-2 to TRBJ2-6, with D tentatively TRBD2 (6 bases). The V and J ends lost 0 bases and 3 bases respectively, with 9 bases between them. The CDR3 runs 16 residues. Germline V gives CDR1 LGHNA, CDR2 YNFKEQ.